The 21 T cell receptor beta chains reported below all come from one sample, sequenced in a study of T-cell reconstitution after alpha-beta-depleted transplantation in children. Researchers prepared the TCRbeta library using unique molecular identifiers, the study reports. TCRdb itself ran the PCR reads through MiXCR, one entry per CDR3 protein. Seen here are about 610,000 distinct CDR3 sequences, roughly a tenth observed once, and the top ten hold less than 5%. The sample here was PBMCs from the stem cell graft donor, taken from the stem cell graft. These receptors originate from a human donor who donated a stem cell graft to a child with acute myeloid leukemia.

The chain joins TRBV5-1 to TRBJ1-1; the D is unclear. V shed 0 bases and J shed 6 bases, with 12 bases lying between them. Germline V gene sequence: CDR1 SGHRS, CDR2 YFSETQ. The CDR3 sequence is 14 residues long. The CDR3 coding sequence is TGCGCCAGCAGCTTGGATCCTGAAGGCTCTGAAGCTTTCTTT. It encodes CASSLDPEGSEAFF.

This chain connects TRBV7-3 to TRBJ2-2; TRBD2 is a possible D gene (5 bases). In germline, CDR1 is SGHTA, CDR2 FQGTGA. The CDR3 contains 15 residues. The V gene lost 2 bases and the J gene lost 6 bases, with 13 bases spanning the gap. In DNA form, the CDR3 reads TGTGCCAGCAGCTTAGGAACCGGGGTACCCGGGGAGCTGTTTTTT. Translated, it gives CASSLGTGVPGELFF.

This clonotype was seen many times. The CDR3 DNA reads as TGTGCCAGCCTATCTCGCCAGGCCTTGAACACTGAAGCTTTCTTT. It yields the protein CASLSRQALNTEAFF. The V and J genes are TRBV6-2 or TRBV6-3 and TRBJ1-1; D not certain. This CDR3 has 15 residues. Germline V gene lookup returns CDR1 MNHEY and CDR2 SVGEGT. V lost 8 bases to trimming and J lost 0 bases, with 16 bases between them.

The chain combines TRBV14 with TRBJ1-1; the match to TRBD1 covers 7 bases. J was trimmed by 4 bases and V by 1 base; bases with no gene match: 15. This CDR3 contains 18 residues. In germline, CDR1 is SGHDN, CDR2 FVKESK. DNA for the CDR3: TGTGCCAGCAGCCAAGGTGGAAGGGGGCTTTTTTTGAGCACTGAAGCTTTCTTT. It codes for CASSQGGRGLFLSTEAFF. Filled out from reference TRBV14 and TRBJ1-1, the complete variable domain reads EAGVTQFPSHSVIEKGQTVTLRCDPISGHDNLYWYRRVMGKEIKFLLHFVKESKQDESGMPNNRFLAERTGGTYSTLKVQPAELEDSGVYFCASSQGGRGLFLSTEAFFGQGTRLTVV.

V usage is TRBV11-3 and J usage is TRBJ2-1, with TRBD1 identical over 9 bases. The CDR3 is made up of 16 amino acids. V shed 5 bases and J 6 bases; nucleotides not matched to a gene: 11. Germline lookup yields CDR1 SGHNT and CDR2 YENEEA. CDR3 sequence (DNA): TGTGCCAGCAGCCCTGGGACAGGGAGAAGGTCCAATGAGCAGTTCTTC. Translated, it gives CASSPGTGRRSNEQFF. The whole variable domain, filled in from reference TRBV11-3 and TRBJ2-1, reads EAGVVQSPRYKIIEKKQPVAFWCNPISGHNTLYWYLQNLGQGPELLIRYENEEAVDDSQLPKDRFSAERLKGVDSTLKIQPAELGDSAVYLCASSPGTGRRSNEQFFGPGTRLTVL.

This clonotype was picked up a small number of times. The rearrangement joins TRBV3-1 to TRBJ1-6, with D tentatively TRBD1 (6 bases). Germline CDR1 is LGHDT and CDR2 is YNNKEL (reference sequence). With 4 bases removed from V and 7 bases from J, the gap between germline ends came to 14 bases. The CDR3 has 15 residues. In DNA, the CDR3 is TGTGCCAGCAGCCGAAAGTCAGGGGAAAATTCACCCCTCCACTTT. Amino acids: CASSRKSGENSPLHF.

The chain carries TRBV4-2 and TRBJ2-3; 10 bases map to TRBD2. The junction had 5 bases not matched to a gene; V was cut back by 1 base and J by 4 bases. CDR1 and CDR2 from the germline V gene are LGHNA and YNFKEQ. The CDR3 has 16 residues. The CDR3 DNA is TGTGCCAGCAGCCAAGCTGCGCTAGCGGGAGCAGATACGCAGTATTTT. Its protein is CASSQAALAGADTQYF.

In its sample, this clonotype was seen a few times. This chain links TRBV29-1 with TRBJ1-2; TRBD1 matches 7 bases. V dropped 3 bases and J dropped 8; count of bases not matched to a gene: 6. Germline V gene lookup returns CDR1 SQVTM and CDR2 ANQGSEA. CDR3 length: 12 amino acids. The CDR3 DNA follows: TGCAGCGTTGACAGGGGGGCAGCGGGCTACACCTTC. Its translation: CSVDRGAAGYTF.

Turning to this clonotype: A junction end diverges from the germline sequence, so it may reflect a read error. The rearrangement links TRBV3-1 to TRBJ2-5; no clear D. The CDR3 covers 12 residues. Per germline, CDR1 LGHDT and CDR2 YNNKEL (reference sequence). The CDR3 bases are TGTGCCAGCAGCCAAGATCAGGAGACCCAGCACTTC. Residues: CASSQDQETQHF.

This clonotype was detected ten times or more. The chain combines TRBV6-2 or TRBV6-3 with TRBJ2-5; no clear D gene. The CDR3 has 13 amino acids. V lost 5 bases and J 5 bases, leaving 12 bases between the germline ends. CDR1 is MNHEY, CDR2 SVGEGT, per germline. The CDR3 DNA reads TGTGCCAGCAGTGATTCCGTCGAGGAGACCCAGTACTTC. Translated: CASSDSVEETQYF.

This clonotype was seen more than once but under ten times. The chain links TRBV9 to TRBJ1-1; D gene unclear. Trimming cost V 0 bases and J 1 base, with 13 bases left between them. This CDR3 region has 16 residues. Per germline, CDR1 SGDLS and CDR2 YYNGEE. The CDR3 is CASSVGIAGPNTEAFF. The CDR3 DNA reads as TGTGCCAGCAGCGTAGGGATCGCGGGCCCGAACACTGAAGCTTTCTTT.

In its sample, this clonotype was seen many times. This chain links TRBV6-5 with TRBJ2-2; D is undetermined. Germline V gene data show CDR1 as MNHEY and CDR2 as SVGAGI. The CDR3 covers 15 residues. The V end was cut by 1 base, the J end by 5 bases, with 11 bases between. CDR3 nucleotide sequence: TGTGCCAGCAGTTACTTTGCGGCTGGAACCGGGGAGCTGTTTTTT. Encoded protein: CASSYFAAGTGELFF.

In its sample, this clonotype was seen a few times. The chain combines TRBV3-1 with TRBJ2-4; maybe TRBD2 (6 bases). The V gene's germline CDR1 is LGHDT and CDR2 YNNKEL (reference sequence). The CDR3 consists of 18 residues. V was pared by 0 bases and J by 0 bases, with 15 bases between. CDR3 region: CASSQDFVWGLAKNIQYF. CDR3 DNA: TGTGCCAGCAGCCAAGATTTCGTTTGGGGACTAGCCAAAAACATTCAGTACTTC.

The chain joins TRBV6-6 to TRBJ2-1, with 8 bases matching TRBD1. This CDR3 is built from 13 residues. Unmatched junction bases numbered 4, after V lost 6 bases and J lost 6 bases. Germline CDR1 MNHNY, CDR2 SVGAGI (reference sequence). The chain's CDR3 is CASSETGGNEQFF. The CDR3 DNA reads TGTGCCAGCAGCGAAACAGGGGGCAATGAGCAGTTCTTC.

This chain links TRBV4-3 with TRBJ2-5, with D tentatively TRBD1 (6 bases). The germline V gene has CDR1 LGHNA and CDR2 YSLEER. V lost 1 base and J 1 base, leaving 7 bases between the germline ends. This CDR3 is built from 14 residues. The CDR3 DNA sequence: TGCGCCAGCAGCCAAGGGACAGCCCAAGAGACCCAGTACTTC. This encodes CASSQGTAQETQYF.

In DNA, the CDR3 is TGTGCCAGCAGCTTACAGGGGCAAAATATGAGATATAGCAATCAGCCCCAGCATTTT. This encodes CASSLQGQNMRYSNQPQHF. The chain combines TRBV5-6 with TRBJ1-5, with 7 bases matching TRBD1. The CDR3 is 19 residues long. V was clipped by 2 bases and J by 0 bases; unmatched bases: 14. CDR1 is SGHDT and CDR2 is YYEEEE in the germline V gene.

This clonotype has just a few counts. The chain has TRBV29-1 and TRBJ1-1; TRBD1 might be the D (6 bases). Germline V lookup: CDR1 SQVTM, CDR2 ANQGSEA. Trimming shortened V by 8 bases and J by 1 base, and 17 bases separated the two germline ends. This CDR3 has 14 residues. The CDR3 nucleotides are TGCAGCTCTCGGGGACACAAGTCGAACACTGAAGCTTTCTTT. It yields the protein CSSRGHKSNTEAFF.

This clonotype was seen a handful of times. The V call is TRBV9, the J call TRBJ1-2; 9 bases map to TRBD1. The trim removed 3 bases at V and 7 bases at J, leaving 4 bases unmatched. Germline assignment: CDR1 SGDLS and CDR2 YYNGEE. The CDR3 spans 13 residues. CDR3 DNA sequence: TGTGCCAGCAGCGGGGACAGGGACGGTGGCTACACCTTC. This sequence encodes CASSGDRDGGYTF.

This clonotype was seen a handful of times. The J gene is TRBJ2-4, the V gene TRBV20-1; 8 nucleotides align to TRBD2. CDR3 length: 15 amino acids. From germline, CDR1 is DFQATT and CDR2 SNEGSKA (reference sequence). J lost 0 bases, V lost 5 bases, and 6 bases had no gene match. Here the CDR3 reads CSARAGVLAKNIQYF. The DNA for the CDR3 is TGCAGTGCTCGAGCGGGGGTGCTAGCCAAAAACATTCAGTACTTC.

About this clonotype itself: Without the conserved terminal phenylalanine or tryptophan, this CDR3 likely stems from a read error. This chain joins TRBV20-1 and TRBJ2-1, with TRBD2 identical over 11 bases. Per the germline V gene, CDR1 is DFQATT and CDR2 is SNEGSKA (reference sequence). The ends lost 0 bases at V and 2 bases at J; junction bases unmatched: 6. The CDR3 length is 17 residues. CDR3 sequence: CSARDRMGLAAYNEQFC. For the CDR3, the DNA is TGCAGTGCTAGAGATCGTATGGGACTAGCGGCCTACAATGAGCAGTTCTGC.

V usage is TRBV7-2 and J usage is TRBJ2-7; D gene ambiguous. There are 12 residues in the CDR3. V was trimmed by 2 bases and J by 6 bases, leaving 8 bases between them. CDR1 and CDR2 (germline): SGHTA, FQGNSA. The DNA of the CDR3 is TGTGCCAGCAGCTTAACCCGAGGCGAGCAGTACTTC. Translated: CASSLTRGEQYF.